This T cell receptor beta chain was sequenced during a study of blood T cell repertoires in COVID-19 (dated by TCRdb to between 2020 and 2021). Notes on the research overall: Samples covering the acute and convalescent phases of COVID-19 were provided by collaborators in the United States, Italy and Spain. The material from the prospective study consisted of cDNA or gDNA derived from T cells, B-cell-depleted T cells, or PBMCs. Subjects who had been exposed to COVID-19, were actively infected with it, or had recovered from it provided the deeply sampled blood TCRbeta repertoires that made up the dataset. The repertoires were released in a freely available public database intended as a resource for research on the immune response to SARS-CoV-2. The samples were drawn from two sources: the first 160 participants of the ongoing ImmuneRACE study, and fewer than 1,500 subjects contributed by 6 global collaborators. The sample metadata nearly always contained a de-identified subject ID, COVID-19 status, age in years and sex. Where HLA class I and class II types were available, the types were taken from metadata supplied by the sample provider, not from assay-based typing. Findings and caveats that apply to the study as a whole: The quantity of clinical and demographic metadata differed by source and by participant and was supplied without curation.

Comment on this clone: The antigen it binds to is not known. Base qualities are not provided; no much larger clone lies one nucleotide away.

A second Seattle source provided samples from volunteer blood donors who had recovered from COVID-19. Each collaborating institution followed its own protocols to collect whole blood in K2EDTA tubes. Collaborator samples were shipped for TCRbeta analysis as frozen whole blood, isolated PBMCs, or DNA extracted from either sample type. The germline V gene gives CDR1 as MNHNS and CDR2 as SASEGT. The CDR3, from cysteine to phenylalanine, totals 15 residues. The read is trimmed to its CDR3 DNA, 45 bases read in frame from base 1. Trimming takes 2 bases from V and 8 bases from J, and the germline ends sit 18 bases apart. TCRbeta CDR3 regions were amplified from genomic DNA using the immunoSEQ Assay, a bias-controlled multiplex PCR. The authors' analysis ran thus. Nucleated cell counts per sample were estimated from amplification of reference gene primers within the assay. Sequence reads were collapsed and filtered to measure the absolute abundance of every unique TCRbeta CDR3 rearrangement. Productive Simpson clonality was computed per sample as the square root of Simpson's diversity index over productive rearrangements. Imported from immuneACCESS, the table was reduced by TCRdb to in-frame sequences with V and J called. These copies leave out some clones; in studies compared against another copy, an unresolved V gene accounts for under half, and the cause of the remainder is not known. That table gives V, J and clone size, and the DNA gave D and trimming. This sample gives some 140,000 clones in total; about 72% of them show up just once. Of the sample, roughly 9.8% is held by the ten largest clones.

Rearrangement joined TRBV6-1 to TRBJ1-2; a tentative D call is TRBD1 (6 bases match). The sequence was obtained from a man aged 60-69 years who had recovered from COVID-19. The source material was peripheral blood. The encoded CDR3 is CASSETPGGAFGYTF. The sequenced DNA is TGTGCCAGCAGTGAAACCCCGGGGGGGGCATTCGGCTACACCTTC.